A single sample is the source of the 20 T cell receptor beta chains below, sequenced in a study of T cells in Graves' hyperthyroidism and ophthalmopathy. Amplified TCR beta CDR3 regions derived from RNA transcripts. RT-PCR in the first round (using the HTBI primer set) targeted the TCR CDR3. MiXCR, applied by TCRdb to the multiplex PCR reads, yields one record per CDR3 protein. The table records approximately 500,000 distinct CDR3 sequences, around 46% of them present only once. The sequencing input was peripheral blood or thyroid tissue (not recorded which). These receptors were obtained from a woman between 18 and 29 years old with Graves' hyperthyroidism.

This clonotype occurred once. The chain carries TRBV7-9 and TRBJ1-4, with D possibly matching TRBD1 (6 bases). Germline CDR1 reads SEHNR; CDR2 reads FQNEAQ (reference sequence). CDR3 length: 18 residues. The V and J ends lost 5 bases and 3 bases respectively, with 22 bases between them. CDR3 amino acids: CASSQEPSWGHANEKLFF. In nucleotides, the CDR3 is TGTGCCAGCAGCCAAGAGCCAAGCTGGGGGCATGCTAATGAAAAACTGTTTTTT.

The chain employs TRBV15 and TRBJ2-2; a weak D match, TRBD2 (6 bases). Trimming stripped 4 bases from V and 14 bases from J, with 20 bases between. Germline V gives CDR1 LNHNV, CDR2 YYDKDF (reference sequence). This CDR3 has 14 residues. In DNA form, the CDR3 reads TGTGCCACCAGCAAAACCGGGACTGAAGGTAGTCTGTTTTTT. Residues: CATSKTGTEGSLFF. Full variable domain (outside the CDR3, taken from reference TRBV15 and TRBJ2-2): DAMVIQNPRYQVTQFGKPVTLSCSQTLNHNVMYWYQQKSSQAPKLLFHYYDKDFNNEADTPDNFQSRRPNTSFCFLDIRSPGLGDTAMYLCATSKTGTEGSLFFGEGSRLTVL.

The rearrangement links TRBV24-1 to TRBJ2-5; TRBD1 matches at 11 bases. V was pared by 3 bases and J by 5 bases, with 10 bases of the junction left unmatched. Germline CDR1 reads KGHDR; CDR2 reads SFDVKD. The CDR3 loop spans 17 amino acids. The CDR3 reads CATSDPGTGGRRETQYF. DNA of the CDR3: TGTGCCACCAGTGATCCTGGGACAGGGGGGAGACGGGAGACCCAGTACTTC.

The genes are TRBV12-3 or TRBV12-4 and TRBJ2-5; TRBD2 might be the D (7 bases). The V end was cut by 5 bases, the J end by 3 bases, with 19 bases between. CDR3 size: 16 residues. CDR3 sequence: CASSLEGGGGKETQYF. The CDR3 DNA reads TGTGCCAGCAGTCTAGAAGGGGGGGGCGGAAAAGAGACCCAGTACTTC.

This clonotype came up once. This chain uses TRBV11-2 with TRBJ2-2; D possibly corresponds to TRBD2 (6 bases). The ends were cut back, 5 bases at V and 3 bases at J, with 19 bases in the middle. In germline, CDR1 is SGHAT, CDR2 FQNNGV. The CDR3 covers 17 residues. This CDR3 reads CASSHPRGKVDTGELFF. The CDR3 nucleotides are TGTGCCAGCAGCCACCCTCGGGGGAAGGTGGACACCGGGGAGCTGTTTTTT.

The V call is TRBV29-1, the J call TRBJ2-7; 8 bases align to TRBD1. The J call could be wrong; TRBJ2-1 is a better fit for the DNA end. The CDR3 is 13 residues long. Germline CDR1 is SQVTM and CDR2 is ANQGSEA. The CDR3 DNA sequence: TGCAGCGTGGACAGGGCCCTTAACAATGAGCAGTTCTTC. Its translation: CSVDRALNNEQFF.

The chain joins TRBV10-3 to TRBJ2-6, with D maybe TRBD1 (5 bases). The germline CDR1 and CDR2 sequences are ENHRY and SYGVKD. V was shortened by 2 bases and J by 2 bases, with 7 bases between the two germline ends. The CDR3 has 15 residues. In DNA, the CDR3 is TGTGCCATCAGTGAGGGGGCGGCTGGGGCCAACGTCCTGACTTTC. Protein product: CAISEGAAGANVLTF.

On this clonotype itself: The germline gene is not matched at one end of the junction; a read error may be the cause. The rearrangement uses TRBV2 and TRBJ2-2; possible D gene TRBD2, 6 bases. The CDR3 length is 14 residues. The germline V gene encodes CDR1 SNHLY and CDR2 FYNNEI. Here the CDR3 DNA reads TGTGCCAGCAAGGCGGGACTGGCGTACGATGAGCAGTTTTTT. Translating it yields CASKAGLAYDEQFF.

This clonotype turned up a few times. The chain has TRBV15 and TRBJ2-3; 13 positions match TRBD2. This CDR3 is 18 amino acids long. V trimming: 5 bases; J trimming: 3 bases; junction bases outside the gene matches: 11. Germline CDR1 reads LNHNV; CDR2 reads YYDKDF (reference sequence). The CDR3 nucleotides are TGTGCCACCAGCCGACTCGGACTAGCGGGAGTTGGGACAGATACGCAGTATTTT. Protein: CATSRLGLAGVGTDTQYF.

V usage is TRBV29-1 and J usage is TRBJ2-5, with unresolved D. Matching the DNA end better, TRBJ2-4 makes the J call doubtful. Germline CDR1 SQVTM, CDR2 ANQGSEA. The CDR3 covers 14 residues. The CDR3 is CSVADPRSKNIQYF. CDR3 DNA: TGCAGCGTTGCCGACCCCCGCTCCAAAAACATTCAGTACTTC.

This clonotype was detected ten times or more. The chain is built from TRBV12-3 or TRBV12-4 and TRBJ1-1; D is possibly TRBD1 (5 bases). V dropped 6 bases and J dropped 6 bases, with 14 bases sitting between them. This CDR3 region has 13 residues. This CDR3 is CASSIGGFSEAFF. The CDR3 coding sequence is TGTGCCAGCAGCATTGGGGGGTTCTCTGAAGCTTTCTTT.

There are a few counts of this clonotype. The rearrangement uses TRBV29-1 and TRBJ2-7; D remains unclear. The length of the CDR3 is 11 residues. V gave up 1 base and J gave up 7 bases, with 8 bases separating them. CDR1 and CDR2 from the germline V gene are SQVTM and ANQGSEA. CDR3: CSVEGLNEQYF. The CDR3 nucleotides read TGCAGCGTTGAAGGCTTAAATGAGCAGTACTTC.

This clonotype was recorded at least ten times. As DNA, the CDR3 is TGCGCCAGCTTCCCAACGGCAGGGGATGTTGACTCTGGAAACACCATATATTTT. This codes for CASFPTAGDVDSGNTIYF. V gene TRBV10-2 combines with J gene TRBJ1-3; perhaps TRBD1 as D (6 bases). CDR3 size: 18 residues. Germline V gives CDR1 WSHSY, CDR2 SAAADI. V lost 8 bases to trimming and J lost 0 bases, with 23 bases between them.

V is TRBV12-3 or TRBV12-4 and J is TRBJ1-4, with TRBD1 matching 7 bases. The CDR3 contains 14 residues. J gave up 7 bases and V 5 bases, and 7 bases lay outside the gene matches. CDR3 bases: TGTGCCAGCAGTCGACAGGGAGTTCGTGAAAAACTGTTTTTT. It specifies CASSRQGVREKLFF.

The CDR3 DNA is TGTGCCAGCAGTCACGGACTAGCGAGCCACCAGCCCTACGAGCAGTACTTC. It yields the protein CASSHGLASHQPYEQYF. The chain uses TRBV6-2 or TRBV6-3 and TRBJ2-7; 9 bases match TRBD2. CDR1 and CDR2 (germline): MNHEY, SVGEGT. J lost 2 bases, V lost 5 bases, and 13 bases had no gene match. This CDR3 contains 17 residues.

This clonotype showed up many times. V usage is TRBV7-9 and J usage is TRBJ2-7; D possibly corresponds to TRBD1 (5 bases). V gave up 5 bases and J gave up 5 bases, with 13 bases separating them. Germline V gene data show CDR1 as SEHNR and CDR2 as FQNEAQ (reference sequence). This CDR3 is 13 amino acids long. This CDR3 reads CASSLMGRNEQYF. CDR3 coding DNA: TGTGCCAGCAGCCTAATGGGGCGCAACGAGCAGTACTTC. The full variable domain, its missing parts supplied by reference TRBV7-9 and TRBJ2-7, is DTGVSQNPRHKITKRGQNVTFRCDPISEHNRLYWYRQTLGQGPEFLTYFQNEAQLEKSRLLSDRFSAERPKGSFSTLEIQRTEQGDSAMYLCASSLMGRNEQYFGPGTRLTVT.

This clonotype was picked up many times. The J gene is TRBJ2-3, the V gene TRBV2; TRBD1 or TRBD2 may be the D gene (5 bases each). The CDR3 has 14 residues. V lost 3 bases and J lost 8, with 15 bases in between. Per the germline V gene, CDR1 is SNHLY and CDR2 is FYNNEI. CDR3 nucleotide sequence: TGTGCCAGCAGTGAGAACCGGGACCCGTTTACGCAGTATTTT. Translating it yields CASSENRDPFTQYF.

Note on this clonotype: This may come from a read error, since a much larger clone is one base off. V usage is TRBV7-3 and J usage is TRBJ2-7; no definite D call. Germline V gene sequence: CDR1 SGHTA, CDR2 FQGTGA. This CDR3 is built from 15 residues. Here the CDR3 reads CASSLSPGEPYEQCF. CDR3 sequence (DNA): TGTGCCAGCAGCTTATCACCCGGTGAACCCTACGAGCAGTGCTTC.

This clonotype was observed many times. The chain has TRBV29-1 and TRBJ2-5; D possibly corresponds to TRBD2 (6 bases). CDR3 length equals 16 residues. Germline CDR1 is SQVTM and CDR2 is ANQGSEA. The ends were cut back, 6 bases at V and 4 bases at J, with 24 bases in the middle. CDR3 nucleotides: TGCAGCGTCCCCGATCCGAGGGAGGATGCGGGAGAGACCCAGTACTTC. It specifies CSVPDPREDAGETQYF.

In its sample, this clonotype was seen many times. The CDR3 DNA reads TGTGCCAGCGACAGGGGTGAGACTGAAGCTTTCTTT. As protein: CASDRGETEAFF. The chain links TRBV19 to TRBJ1-1; TRBD1 matches 8 bases. The CDR3 sequence is 12 residues long. V dropped 9 bases and J dropped 5; count of bases not matched to a gene: 5. CDR1 and CDR2 (germline): LNHDA, SQIVND (reference sequence).